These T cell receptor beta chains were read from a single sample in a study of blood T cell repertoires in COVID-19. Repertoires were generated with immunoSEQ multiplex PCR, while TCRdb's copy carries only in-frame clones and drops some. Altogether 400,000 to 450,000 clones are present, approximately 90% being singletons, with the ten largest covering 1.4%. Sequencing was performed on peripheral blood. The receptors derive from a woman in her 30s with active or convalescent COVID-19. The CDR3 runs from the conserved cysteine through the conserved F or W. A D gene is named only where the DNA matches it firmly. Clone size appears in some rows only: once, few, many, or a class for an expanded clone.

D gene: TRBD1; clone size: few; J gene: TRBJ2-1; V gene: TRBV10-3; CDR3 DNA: TGTGCCATCAGTGACGTCCGGACAGGGGGCGACAGCTCCTACAATGAGCAGTTCTTC; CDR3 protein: CAISDVRTGGDSSYNEQFF
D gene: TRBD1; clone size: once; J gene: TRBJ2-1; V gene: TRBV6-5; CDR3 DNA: TGTGCCACCGGCTGGGCAGGGGGAGACGGTGAGCAGTTCTTC; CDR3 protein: CATGWAGGDGEQFF
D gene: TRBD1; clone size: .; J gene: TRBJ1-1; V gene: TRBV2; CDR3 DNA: TGTGCCAGCAGTGAATACAGGGGAGAGGCTTTCTTT; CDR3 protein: CASSEYRGEAFF
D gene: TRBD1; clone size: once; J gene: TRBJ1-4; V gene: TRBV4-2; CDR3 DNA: TGTGCCAGCAGCCAAGTGGGGGTGGCGACAGGGATTAATGAAAAACTGTTTTTT; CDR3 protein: CASSQVGVATGINEKLFF
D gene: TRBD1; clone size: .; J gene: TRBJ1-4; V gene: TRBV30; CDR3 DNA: TGTGCCTCGGACAGGACCTCTAATGAAAAACTGTTTTTT; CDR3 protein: CASDRTSNEKLFF
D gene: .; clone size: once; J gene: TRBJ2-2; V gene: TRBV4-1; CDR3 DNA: TGCGCCAGCAGCCAAGATGGAGGGAGCGGCGGGGAGCTGTTTTTT; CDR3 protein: CASSQDGGSGGELFF
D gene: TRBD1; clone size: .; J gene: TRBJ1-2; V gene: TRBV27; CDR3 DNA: TGTGCCAGCAGTAGCGGACAGGGTATGAATGGCTACACCTTC; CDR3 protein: CASSSGQGMNGYTF
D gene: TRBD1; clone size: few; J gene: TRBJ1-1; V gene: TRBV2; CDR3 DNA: TGTGCCAGCAGTGCGGTCAGGGGGGTCGGAACTGAAGCTTTCTTT; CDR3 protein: CASSAVRGVGTEAFF
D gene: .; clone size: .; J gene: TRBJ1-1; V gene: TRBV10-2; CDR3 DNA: TGCGCCAGCAGGATTGGGGGAGGCACTGAAGCTTTCTTT; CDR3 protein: CASRIGGGTEAFF
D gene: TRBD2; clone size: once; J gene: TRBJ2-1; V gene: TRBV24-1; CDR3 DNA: TGTGCCACCAGTGACACTAGCGGGGGCTCCTACAATGAGCAGTTCTTC; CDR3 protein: CATSDTSGGSYNEQFF
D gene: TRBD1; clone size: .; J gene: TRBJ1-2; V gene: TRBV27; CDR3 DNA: TGTGCCAGCAGTAAACAGGGGTTAGGTAACTATGGCTACACCTTC; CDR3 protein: CASSKQGLGNYGYTF
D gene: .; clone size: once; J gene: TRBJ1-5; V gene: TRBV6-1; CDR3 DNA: TGTGCCAGCAGTGAAGACAGGCTTAGAATAAACCCCTTTAGCAATCAGCCCCAGCATTTT; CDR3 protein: CASSEDRLRINPFSNQPQHF
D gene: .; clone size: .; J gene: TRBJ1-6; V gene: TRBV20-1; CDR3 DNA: TGCAGTGCTAGTCAGGGAATGGGGGGATTTAATTCACCCCTCCACTTT; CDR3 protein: CSASQGMGGFNSPLHF
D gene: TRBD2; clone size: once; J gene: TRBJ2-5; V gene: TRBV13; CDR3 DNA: TGTGCCAGCAGTACTCTGGGAGGGCCGGGAGAGACCCAGTACTTC; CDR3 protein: CASSTLGGPGETQYF
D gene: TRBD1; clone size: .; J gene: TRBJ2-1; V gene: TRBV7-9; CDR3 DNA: TGTGCCAGCAGCTTAGGGCAGGGGGCCTACAATGAGCAGTTCTTC; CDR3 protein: CASSLGQGAYNEQFF
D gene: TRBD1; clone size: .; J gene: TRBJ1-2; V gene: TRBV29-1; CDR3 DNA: TGCAGCGTTGAACCTATACAGGGGGCCTATGGCTACACCTTC; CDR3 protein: CSVEPIQGAYGYTF
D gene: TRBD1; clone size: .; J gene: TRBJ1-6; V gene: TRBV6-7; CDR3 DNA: TGTGCCAGCAGTTTAACCGGGACAGGGGTTAATTCACCCCTCCACTTT; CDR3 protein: CASSLTGTGVNSPLHF
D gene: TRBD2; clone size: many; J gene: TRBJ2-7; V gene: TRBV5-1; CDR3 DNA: TGCGCCAGCAGCCCCCGGGAGGGGAACGAGCAGTACTTC; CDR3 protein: CASSPREGNEQYF
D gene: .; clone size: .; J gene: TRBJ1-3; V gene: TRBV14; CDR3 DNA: TGTGCCAGCAATTCCGAGGTGATCCCCATATATTTT; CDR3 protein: CASNSEVIPIYF
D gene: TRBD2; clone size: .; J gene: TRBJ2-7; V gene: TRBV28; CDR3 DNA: TGTGCCAGCTCTCGTTCTGGACTAGCGGGCTACGAGCAGTACTTC; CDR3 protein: CASSRSGLAGYEQYF
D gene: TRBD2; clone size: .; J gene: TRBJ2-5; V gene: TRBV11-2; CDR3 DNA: TGTGCCAGCAGCTCGTTAGGGCTAGCGGGGGTAGAGACCCAGTACTTC; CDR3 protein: CASSSLGLAGVETQYF
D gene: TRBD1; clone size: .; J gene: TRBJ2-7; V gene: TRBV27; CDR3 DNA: TGTGCCAGCAGTTGGACCGGGACAGACTCCTACGAGCAGTACTTC; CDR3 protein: CASSWTGTDSYEQYF
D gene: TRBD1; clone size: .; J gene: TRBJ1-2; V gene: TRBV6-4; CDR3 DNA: TGTGCCAGCAGTTCCGGGACAGGGTTTCGATATGGCTACACCTTC; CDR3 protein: CASSSGTGFRYGYTF
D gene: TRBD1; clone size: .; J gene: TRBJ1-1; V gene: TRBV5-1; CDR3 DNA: TGCGCCAGCAGCTCCTGGACAGGGAACACTGAAGCTTTCTTT; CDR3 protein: CASSSWTGNTEAFF
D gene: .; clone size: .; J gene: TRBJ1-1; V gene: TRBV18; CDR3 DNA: TGTGCCAGCTCACCACCCATGGGGCAGAACACTGAAGCTTTCTTT; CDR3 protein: CASSPPMGQNTEAFF
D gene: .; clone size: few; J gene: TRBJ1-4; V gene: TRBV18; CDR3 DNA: TGTGCCAGCTCACCAGCAGGTGCCCTTAATGAAAAACTGTTTTTT; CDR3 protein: CASSPAGALNEKLFF
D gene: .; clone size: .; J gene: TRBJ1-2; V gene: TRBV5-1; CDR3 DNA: TGCGCCAGCAGCTTGGAGGGGCGGGGGCTCTACACCTTC; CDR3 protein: CASSLEGRGLYTF
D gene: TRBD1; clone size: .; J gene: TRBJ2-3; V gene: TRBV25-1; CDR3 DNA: TGTGCCAGCAGTGGTCTCAGGGGGCGCGTGGGCACAGATACGCAGTATTTT; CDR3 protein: CASSGLRGRVGTDTQYF
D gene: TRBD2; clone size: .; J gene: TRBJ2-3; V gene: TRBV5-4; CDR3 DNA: TGTGCCAGCAGACAGACTAGCGGGAGCACAGATACGCAGTATTTT; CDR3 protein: CASRQTSGSTDTQYF
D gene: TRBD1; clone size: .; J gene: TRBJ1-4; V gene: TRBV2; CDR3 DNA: TGTGCCAGCAGTGATATCCCGGGACAGGGGGCCCCAAATGAAAAACTGTTTTTT; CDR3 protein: CASSDIPGQGAPNEKLFF
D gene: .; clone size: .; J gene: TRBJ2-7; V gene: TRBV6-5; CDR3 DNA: TGTGCCAGCCGTTTGGCAGGAATGTACTTC; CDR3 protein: CASRLAGMYF
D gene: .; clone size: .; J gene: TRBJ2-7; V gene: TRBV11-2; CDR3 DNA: TGTGCCAGCAGCTTAGCGGGGGTTGGAATCTACGAGCAGTACTTC; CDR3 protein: CASSLAGVGIYEQYF
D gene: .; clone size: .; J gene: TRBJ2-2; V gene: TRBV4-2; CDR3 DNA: TGTGCCAGCAGCCAAGGGCCCGGGAGTTCTCACGGGGAGCTGTTTTTT; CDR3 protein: CASSQGPGSSHGELFF
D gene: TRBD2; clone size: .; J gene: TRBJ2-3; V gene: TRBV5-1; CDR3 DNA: TGCGCCAGCAGCACGTTGACTAGCGGGGCCACAGATACGCAGTATTTT; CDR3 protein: CASSTLTSGATDTQYF
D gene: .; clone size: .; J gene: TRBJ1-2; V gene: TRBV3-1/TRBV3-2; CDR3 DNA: TGTGCCAGCAGCCAGGAGGGAGTCGGCTACACCTTC; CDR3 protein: CASSQEGVGYTF
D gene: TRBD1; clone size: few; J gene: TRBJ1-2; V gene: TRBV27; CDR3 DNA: TGTGCCAGCAGTCCCACCCCCGGAGGGGGCATTGACGGCTACACCTTC; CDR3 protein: CASSPTPGGGIDGYTF
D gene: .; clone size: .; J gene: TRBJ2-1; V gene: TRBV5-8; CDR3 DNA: TGTGCCAGCAGCTTGCCCCCTGGGCGTCATCTCGATGAGCAGTTCTTC; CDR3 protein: CASSLPPGRHLDEQFF
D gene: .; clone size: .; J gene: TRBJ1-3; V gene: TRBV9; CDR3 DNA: TGTGCCAGCAGCGTTCAGGGCAACTCTGGAAACACCATATATTTT; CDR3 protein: CASSVQGNSGNTIYF
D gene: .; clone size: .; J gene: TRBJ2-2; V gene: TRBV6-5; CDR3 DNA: TGTGCCAGCATACTGGACAGTACCTACACCGGGGAGCTGTTTTTT; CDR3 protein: CASILDSTYTGELFF
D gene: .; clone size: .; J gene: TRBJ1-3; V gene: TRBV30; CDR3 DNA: TGTGCCTGGATGGAGAGAGGGAAACACTCTGGAAACACCATATATTTT; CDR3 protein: CAWMERGKHSGNTIYF
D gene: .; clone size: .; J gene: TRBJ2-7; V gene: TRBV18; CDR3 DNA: TGTGCCAGCTCACCAAAGGGGCGGCACGAGCAGTACTTC; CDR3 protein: CASSPKGRHEQYF
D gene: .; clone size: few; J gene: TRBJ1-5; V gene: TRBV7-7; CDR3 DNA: TGTGCCAGCAGCTTAGGGACAGAAAAAACTAGCAATCAGCCCCAGCATTTT; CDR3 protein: CASSLGTEKTSNQPQHF
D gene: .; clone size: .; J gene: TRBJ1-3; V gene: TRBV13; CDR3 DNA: TGTGCCAGCAGCTCTCAAGCGATCGGAAACACCATATATTTT; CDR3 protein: CASSSQAIGNTIYF
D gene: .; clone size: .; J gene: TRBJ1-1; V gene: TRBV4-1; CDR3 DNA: TGCGCCAGCAGCCAGTCTTCTCAGGGATGGATTGAAGCTTTCTTT; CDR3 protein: CASSQSSQGWIEAFF
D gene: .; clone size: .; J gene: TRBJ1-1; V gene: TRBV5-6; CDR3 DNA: TGTGCCAGCAGCCCTGGCTCTACGGGGTTGAACACTGAAGCTTTCTTT; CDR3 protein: CASSPGSTGLNTEAFF
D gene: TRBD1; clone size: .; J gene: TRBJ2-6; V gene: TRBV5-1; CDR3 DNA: TGCGCCAGCAGCACCACAGGGGCGGCCTCTGGGGCCAACGTCCTGACTTTC; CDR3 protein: CASSTTGAASGANVLTF
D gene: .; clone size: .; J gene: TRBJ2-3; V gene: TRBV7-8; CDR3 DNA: TGTGCCAGCAGCGAGAGGAGAGGCACAGATACGCAGTATTTT; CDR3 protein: CASSERRGTDTQYF
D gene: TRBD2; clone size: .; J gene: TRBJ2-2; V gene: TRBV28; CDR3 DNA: TGTGCCAGCACCACCGCTATCGCTAGCGGGAACACCGGGGAGCTGTTTTTT; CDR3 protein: CASTTAIASGNTGELFF
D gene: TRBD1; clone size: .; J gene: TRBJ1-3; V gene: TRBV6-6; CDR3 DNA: TGTGCCAGCAGTCTCCACAGGGGGGACTCTGGAAACACCATATATTTT; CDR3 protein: CASSLHRGDSGNTIYF
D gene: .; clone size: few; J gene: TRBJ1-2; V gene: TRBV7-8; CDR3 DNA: TGTGCCAGCAGCTTGGCCCTAGCTGGCTATGGCTACACCTTC; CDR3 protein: CASSLALAGYGYTF
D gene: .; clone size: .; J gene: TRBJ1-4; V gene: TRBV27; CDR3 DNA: TGTGCCTCCGCGGGGGCAGCCTGGAGAGAACTGTTTTTT; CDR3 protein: CASAGAAWRELFF
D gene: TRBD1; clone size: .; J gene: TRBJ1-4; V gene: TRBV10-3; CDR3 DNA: TGTGCCATCAGTGATCCGGGACAGACTGCAACTAATGAAAAACTGTTTTTT; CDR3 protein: CAISDPGQTATNEKLFF